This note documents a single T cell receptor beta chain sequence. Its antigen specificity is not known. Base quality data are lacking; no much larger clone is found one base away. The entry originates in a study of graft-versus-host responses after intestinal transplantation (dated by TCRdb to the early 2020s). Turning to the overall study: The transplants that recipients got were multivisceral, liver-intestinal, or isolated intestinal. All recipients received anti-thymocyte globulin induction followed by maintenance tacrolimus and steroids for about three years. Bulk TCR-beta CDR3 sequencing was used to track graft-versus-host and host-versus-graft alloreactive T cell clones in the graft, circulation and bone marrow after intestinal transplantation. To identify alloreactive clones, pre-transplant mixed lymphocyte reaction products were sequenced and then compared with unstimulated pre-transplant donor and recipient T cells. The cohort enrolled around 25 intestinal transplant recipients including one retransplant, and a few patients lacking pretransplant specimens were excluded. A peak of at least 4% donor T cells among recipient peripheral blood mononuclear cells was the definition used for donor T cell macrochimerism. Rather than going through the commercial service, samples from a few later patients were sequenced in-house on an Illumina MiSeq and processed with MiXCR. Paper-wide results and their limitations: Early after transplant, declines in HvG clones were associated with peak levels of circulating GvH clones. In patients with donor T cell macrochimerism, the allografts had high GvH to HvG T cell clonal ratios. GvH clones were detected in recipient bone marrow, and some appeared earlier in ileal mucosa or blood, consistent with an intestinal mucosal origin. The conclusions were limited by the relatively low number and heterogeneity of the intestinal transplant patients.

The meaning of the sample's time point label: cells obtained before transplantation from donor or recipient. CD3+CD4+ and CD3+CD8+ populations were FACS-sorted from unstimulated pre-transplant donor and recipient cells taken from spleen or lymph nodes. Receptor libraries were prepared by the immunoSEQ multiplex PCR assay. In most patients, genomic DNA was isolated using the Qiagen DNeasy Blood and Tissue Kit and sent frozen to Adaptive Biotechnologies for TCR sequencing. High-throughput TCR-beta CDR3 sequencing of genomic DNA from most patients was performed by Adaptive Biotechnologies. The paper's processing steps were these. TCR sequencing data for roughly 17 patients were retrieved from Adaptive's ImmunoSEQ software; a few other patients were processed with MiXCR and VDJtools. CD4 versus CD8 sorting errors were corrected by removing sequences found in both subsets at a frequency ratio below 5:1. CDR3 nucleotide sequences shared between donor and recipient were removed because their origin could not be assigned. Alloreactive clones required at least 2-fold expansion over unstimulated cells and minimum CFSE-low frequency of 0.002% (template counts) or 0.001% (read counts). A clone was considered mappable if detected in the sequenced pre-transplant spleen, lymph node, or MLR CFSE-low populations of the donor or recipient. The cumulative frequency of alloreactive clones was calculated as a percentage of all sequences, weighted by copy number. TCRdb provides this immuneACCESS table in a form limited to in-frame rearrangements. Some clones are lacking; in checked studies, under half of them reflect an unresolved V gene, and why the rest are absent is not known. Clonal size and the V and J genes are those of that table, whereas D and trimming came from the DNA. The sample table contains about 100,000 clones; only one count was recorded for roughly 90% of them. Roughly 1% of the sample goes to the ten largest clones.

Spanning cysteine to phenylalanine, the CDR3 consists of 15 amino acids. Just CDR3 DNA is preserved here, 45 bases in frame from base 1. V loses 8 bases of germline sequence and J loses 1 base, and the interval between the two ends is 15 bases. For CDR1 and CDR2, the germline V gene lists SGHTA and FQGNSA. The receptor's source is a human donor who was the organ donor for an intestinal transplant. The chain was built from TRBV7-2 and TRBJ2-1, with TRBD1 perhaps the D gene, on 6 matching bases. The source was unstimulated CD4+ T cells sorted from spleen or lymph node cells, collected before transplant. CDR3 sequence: CASAIWGTSYNEQFF. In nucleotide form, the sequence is TGTGCCAGCGCGATATGGGGGACATCCTACAATGAGCAGTTCTTC.